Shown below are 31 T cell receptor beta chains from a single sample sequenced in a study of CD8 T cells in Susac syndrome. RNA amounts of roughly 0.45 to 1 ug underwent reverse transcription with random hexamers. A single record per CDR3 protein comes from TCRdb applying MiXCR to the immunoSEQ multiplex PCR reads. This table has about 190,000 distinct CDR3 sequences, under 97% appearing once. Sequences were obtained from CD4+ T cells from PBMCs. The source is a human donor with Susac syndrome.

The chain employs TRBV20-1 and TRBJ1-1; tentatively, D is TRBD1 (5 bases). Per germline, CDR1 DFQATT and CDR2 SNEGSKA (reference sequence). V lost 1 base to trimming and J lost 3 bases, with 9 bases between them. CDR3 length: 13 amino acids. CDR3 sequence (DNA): TGCAGTGCTAGAGGGACAACGGACACTGAAGCTTTCTTT. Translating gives CSARGTTDTEAFF.

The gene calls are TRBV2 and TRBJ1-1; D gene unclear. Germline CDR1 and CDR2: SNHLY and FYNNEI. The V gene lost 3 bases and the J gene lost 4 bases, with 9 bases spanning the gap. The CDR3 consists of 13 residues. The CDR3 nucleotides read TGTGCCAGCAGTGATCGGGGTAGCACTGAAGCTTTCTTT. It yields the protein CASSDRGSTEAFF.

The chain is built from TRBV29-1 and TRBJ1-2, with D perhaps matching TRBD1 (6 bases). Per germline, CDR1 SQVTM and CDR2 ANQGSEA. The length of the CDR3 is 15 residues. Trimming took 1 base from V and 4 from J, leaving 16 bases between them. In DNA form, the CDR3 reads TGCAGCGTTGAAGTTGGACAGCAATTCCCCTATGGCTACACCTTC. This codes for CSVEVGQQFPYGYTF.

CDR3 loop: CASSWGTYEQYF. The CDR3 DNA is TGTGCCAGCAGCTGGGGCACCTACGAGCAGTACTTC. The chain recombines TRBV7-9 with TRBJ2-7; D is possibly TRBD1 (5 bases). The germline CDR1 and CDR2 sequences are SEHNR and FQNEAQ (reference sequence). V was pared by 4 bases and J by 2 bases, with 6 bases between. This CDR3 comprises 12 residues.

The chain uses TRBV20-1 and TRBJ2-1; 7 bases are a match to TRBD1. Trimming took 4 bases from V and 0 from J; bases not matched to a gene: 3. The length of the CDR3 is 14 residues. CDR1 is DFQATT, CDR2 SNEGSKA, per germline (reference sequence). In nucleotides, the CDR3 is TGCAGTGCTATGAGGGGGCTCTCCTACAATGAGCAGTTCTTC. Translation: CSAMRGLSYNEQFF.

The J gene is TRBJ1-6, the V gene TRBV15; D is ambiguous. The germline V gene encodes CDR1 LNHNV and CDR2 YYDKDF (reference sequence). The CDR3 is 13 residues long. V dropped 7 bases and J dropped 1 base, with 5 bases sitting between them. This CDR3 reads CATTKSYNSPLHF. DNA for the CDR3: TGTGCCACCACTAAGTCCTATAATTCACCCCTCCACTTT.

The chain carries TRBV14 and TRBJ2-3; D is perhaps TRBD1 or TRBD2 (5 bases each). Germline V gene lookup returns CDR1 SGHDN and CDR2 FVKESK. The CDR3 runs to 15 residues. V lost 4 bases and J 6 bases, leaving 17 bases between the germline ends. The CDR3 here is CASSPWGSLVDTQYF. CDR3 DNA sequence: TGTGCCAGCAGCCCATGGGGGTCCCTGGTCGATACGCAGTATTTT. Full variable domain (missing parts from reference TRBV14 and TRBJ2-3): EAGVTQFPSHSVIEKGQTVTLRCDPISGHDNLYWYRRVMGKEIKFLLHFVKESKQDESGMPNNRFLAERTGGTYSTLKVQPAELEDSGVYFCASSPWGSLVDTQYFGPGTRLTVL.

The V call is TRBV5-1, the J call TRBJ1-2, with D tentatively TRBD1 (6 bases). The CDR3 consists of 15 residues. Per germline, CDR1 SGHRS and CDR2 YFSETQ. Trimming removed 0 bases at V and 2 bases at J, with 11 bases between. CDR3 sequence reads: CASSLVGGGNYGYTF. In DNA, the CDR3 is TGCGCCAGCAGCTTGGTGGGGGGCGGAAACTATGGCTACACCTTC.

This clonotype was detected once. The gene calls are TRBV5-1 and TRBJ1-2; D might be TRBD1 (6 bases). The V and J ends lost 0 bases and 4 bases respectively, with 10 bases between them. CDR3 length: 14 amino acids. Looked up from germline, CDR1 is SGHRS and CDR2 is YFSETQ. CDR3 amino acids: CASSLDTGSYGYTF. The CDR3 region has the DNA TGCGCCAGCAGCTTGGATACAGGGTCCTATGGCTACACCTTC.

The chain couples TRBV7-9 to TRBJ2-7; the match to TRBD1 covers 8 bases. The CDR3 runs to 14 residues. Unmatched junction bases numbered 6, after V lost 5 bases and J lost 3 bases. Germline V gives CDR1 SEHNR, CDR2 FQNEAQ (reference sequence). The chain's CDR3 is CASSPSGTGYEQYF. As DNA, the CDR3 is TGTGCCAGCAGCCCATCCGGGACAGGCTACGAGCAGTACTTC.

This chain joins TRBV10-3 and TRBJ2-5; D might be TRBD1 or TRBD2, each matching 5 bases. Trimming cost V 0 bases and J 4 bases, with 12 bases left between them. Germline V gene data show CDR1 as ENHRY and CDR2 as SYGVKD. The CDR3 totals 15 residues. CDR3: CAISESSGRPETQYF. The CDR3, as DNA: TGTGCCATCAGTGAGTCCTCGGGGCGCCCAGAGACCCAGTACTTC.

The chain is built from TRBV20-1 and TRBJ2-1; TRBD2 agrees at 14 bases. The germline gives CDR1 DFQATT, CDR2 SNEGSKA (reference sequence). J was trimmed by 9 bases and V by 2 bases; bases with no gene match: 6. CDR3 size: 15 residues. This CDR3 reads CSARTTSGGVGEQFF. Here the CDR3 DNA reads TGCAGTGCTAGAACGACTAGCGGGGGGGTAGGTGAGCAGTTCTTC.

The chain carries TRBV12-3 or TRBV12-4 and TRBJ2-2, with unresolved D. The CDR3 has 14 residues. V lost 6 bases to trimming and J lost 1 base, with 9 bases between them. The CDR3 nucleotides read TGTGCCAGCAGCGGACGGTTGAACACCGGGGAGCTGTTTTTT. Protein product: CASSGRLNTGELFF.

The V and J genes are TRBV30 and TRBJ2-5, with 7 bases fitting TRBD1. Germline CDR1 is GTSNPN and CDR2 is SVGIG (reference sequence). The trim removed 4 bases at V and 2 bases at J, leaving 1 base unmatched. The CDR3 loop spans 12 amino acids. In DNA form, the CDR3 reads TGTGCCTGGAAGGGACAGCAAGAGACCCAGTACTTC. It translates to CAWKGQQETQYF.

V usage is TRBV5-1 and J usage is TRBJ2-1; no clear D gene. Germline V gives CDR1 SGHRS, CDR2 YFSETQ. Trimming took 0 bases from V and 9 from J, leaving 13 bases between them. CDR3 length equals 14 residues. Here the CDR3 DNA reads TGCGCCAGCAGCTTGGGAGGCAGCTCGGGTGAGCAGTTCTTC. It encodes CASSLGGSSGEQFF.

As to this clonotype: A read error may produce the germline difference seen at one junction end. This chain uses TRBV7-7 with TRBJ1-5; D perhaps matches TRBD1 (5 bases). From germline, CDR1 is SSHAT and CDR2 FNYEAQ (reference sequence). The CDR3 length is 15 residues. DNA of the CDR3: TGTGCTAGCAGTCCAAGACAGTATAGCAATCAGCCCCAGCATTTT. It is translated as CASSPRQYSNQPQHF.

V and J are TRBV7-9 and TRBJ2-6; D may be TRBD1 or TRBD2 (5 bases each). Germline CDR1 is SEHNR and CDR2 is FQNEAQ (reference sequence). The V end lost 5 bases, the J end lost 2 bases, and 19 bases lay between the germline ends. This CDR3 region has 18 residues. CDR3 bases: TGTGCCAGCAGCCCGTCGGGGCCGGCGGGCCCTGGGGCCAACGTCCTGACTTTC. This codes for CASSPSGPAGPGANVLTF.

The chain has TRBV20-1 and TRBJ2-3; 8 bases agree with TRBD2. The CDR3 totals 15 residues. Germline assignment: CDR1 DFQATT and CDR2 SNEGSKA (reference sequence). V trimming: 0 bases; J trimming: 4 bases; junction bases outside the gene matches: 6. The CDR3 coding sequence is TGCAGTGCTAGAGATCTGATCGGGGGGGCAGATACGCAGTATTTT. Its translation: CSARDLIGGADTQYF.

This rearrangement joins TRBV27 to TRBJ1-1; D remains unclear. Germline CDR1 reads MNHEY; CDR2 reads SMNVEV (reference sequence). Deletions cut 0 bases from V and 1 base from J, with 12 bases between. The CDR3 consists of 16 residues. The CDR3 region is CASSLSVGMGNTEAFF. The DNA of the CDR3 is TGTGCCAGCAGTTTATCTGTGGGGATGGGGAACACTGAAGCTTTCTTT.

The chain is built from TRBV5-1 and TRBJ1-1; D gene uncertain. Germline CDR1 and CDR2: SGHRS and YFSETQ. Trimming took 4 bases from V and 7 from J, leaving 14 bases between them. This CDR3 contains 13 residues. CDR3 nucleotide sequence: TGCGCCAGCAGCCCAGCGGCAAGGAATGAAGCTTTCTTT. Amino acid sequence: CASSPAARNEAFF.

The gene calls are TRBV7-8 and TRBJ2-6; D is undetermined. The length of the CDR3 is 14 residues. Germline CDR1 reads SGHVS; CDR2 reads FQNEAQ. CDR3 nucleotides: TGTGGTGGGCAAGACCTCTCTGGGGCCAACGTCCTGACTTTC. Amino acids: CGGQDLSGANVLTF.

The CDR3 sequence is CASSARTVYNEQFF. In DNA, the CDR3 is TGCGCCAGCAGCGCGAGGACAGTCTACAATGAGCAGTTCTTC. The J gene is TRBJ2-1, the V gene TRBV5-1; maybe TRBD1 (6 bases). Trimming shortened V by 4 bases and J by 3 bases, and 11 bases separated the two germline ends. The CDR3 consists of 14 residues. The germline V gene encodes CDR1 SGHRS and CDR2 YFSETQ.

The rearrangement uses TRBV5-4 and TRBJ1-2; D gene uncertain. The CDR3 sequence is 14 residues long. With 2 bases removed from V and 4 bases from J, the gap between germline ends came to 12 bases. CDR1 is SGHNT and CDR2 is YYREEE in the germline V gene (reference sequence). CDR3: CASSFWGIFYGYTF. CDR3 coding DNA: TGTGCCAGCAGCTTCTGGGGAATATTCTATGGCTACACCTTC. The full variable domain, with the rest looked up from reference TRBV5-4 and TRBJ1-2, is ETGVTQSPTHLIKTRGQQVTLRCSSQSGHNTVSWYQQALGQGPQFIFQYYREEENGRGNFPPRFSGLQFPNYSSELNVNALELDDSALYLCASSFWGIFYGYTFGSGTRLTVV.

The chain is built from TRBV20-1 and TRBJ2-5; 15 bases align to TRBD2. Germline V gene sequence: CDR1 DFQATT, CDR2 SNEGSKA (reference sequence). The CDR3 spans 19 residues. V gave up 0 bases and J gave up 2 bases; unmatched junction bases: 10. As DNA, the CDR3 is TGCAGTGCTAGAGATCCCGGACTAGCGGGGGGGCCGGGACAAGAGACCCAGTACTTC. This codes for CSARDPGLAGGPGQETQYF.

The CDR3 DNA is TGCAGTGCTAGGCTTAGACAGGTCTATGGCTACACCTTC. This encodes CSARLRQVYGYTF. V gene TRBV20-1 combines with J gene TRBJ1-2; a weak D match, TRBD1 (6 bases). Germline V lookup: CDR1 DFQATT, CDR2 SNEGSKA (reference sequence). This CDR3 contains 13 residues. Deletions cut 3 bases from V and 4 bases from J, with 12 bases between.

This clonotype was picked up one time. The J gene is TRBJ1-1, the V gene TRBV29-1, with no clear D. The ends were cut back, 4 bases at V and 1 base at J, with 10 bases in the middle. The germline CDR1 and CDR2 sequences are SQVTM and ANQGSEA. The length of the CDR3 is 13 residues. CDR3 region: CSVGAGENTEAFF. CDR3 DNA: TGCAGCGTTGGAGCAGGCGAGAACACTGAAGCTTTCTTT.

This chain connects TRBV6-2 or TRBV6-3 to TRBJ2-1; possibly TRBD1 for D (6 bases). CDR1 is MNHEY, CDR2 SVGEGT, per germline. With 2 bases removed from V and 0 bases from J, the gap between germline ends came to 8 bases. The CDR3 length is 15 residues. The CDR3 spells CASSYLQGSYNEQFF. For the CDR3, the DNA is TGTGCCAGCAGTTACCTACAGGGCTCCTACAATGAGCAGTTCTTC.

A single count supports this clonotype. CDR3 in DNA: TGTGCCAGCAGCCGGCGGACAGGGGGGGCTTGGGGCTACACCTTC. The encoded protein is CASSRRTGGAWGYTF. J is TRBJ1-2 and V is TRBV12-3 or TRBV12-4; 10 bases match TRBD1. The CDR3 extends over 15 amino acids. After removal of 6 bases from V and 8 bases from J, the junction contained 12 bases not matched to a gene.

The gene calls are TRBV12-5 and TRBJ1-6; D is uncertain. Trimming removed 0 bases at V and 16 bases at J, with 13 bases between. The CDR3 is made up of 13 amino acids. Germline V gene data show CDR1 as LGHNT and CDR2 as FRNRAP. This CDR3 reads CASGLVHGPKLHF. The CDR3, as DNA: TGTGCTAGTGGTTTGGTACACGGCCCCAAACTCCACTTT.

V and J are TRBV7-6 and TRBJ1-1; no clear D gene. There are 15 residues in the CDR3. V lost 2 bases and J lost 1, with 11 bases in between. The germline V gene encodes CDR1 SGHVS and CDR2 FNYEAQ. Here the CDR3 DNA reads TGTGCCAGCAGCTTAAGTGGTGGGGAGAACACTGAAGCTTTCTTT. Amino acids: CASSLSGGENTEAFF.

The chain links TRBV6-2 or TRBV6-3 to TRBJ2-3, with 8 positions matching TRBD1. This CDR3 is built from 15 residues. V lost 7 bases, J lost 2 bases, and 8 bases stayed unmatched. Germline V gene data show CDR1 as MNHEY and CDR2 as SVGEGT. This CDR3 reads CASTPLGQATDTQYF. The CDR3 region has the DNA TGTGCCAGCACTCCTCTGGGACAGGCCACAGATACGCAGTATTTT.